These T cell receptor beta chains were read from a single sample in a study of T cell responses to AZD1222 COVID-19 vaccine. The data were produced by immunoSEQ multiplex PCR, yet TCRdb's version contains in-frame clones alone and is incomplete. This sample carries about 200,000 clones, 85% to 95% of them seen once, and the ten largest clones take 1% to 1.5%. The sample here was peripheral blood, taken on day 0 of AZD1222 vaccination. These TCRs come from an adult in good health. Both conserved end residues are part of each CDR3. Fields, in order: clone size, V gene, D gene, J gene, CDR3 DNA, CDR3 protein. A D gene is named only where the DNA matches it firmly. A clone size is listed for some rows: how often the clone was seen (once, few, many), or a class if it is expanded.

once,TRBV30,TRBD2,TRBJ2-7,TGTGCCTGGAGTGTACTTCGGGGGGGGACTAGCGTTCGCGAGCAGTACTTC,CAWSVLRGGTSVREQYF
.,TRBV6-2/TRBV6-3,.,TRBJ2-5,TGTGCCAGCAGTTACTCAGAGACCCAGTACTTC,CASSYSETQYF
.,TRBV10-3,.,TRBJ1-3,TGTGCCATCATAGGGGAGTTCTCTGGAAACACCATATATTTT,CAIIGEFSGNTIYF
.,TRBV5-1,TRBD2,TRBJ2-3,TGCGCCAGCAGCCCGGGACTAGCGGGGGGGCTGCGAGATACGCAGTATTTT,CASSPGLAGGLRDTQYF
.,TRBV24-1,.,TRBJ1-1,TGTGCCACCAGTGATGCTGGAGGAGAACATAAAGCTTTCTTT,CATSDAGGEHKAFF
.,TRBV6-6,.,TRBJ1-3,TGTGCCAGCACTGGTCAGGGTGGTATATCTGGAAACACCATATATTTT,CASTGQGGISGNTIYF
once,TRBV30,TRBD1,TRBJ1-2,TGTGCCTGGAGGGTACCGGGACAGGGGTACTACACCTTC,CAWRVPGQGYYTF
.,TRBV9,.,TRBJ2-2,TGTGCCAGCAGCCACGGGGACACCGGGGAGCTGTTTTTT,CASSHGDTGELFF
.,TRBV28,.,TRBJ2-7,TGTGCCAGCAGCCCCTCCCCGGGGACACCACAATACGAGCAGTACTTC,CASSPSPGTPQYEQYF
.,TRBV4-2,.,TRBJ2-1,TGTGCCAGCAGCCAAGATAACGGCCACTACAATGAGCAGTTCTTC,CASSQDNGHYNEQFF
once,TRBV5-1,TRBD1,TRBJ2-5,TGCGCCAGCAGCCCCGGGACAGGGGCAGAGACCCAGTACTTC,CASSPGTGAETQYF
few,TRBV7-3,.,TRBJ2-5,TGTGCCAGCAGCGCAAGTAGAGAAGAGACCCAGTACTTC,CASSASREETQYF
.,TRBV5-4,.,TRBJ1-6,TGTGCCAGCAGCTTTGATGGGGTCAGAAATTCACCCCTCCACTTT,CASSFDGVRNSPLHF
.,TRBV19,TRBD1,TRBJ1-1,TGTGCCAGTAGTATAGGGGACAGCTGGGGAGCTTTCTTT,CASSIGDSWGAFF
.,TRBV19,.,TRBJ1-1,TGTGCCAGTAGGGGTCGGGCAGAAGCTTTCTTT,CASRGRAEAFF
.,TRBV27,.,TRBJ1-1,TGTGCCAGCAGTTCCCATTCGGGGGGGGTCGAAGCTTTCTTT,CASSSHSGGVEAFF
.,TRBV2,TRBD1,TRBJ1-2,TGTGCCAGCAGTGTAGAGGCCAGGGGGTCCGGCTATGGCTACACCTTC,CASSVEARGSGYGYTF
.,TRBV7-2,.,TRBJ1-5,TGTGCCAGCAGCTTAACCCGGGTGGGCAATCAGCCCCAGCATTTT,CASSLTRVGNQPQHF
.,TRBV19,.,TRBJ2-5,TGTGCCAGTAGTACGATCCCCCTAGGATTCCAAGAGACCCAGTACTTC,CASSTIPLGFQETQYF
.,TRBV2,TRBD1,TRBJ2-7,TGTGCCAGCAGTGAAGCGGACAGGGCTGGTGAGCAGTACTTC,CASSEADRAGEQYF
once,TRBV16,.,TRBJ1-5,TGTGCCAGCAGCCAATGGGACCTAGCTTCCCCCCAGCATTTT,CASSQWDLASPQHF
.,TRBV6-5,TRBD1,TRBJ1-1,TGTGCCAGCAGGCTCGGACAGGACACTGAAGCTTTCTTT,CASRLGQDTEAFF
.,TRBV2,.,TRBJ1-2,TGTGCCAGCAGTGTCCAGGGTGGCTATGGCTACACCTTC,CASSVQGGYGYTF
.,TRBV6-5,TRBD1,TRBJ1-2,TGTGCCAGCAGTAGGACAGGAGGGGACGGCTACACCTTC,CASSRTGGDGYTF
.,TRBV7-9,.,TRBJ2-3,TGTGCCAGCAGCTCCACCCCCCGCACAGATACGCAGTATTTT,CASSSTPRTDTQYF
.,TRBV4-2,.,TRBJ1-5,TGTGCCAGCAGCCAAGAGATCCGCAATCAGCCCCAGCATTTT,CASSQEIRNQPQHF
once,TRBV6-1,TRBD1,TRBJ2-7,TGTGCCAGCAGTGCCGCTTATGGGACAGGGCATTCGGACGAGCAGTACTTC,CASSAAYGTGHSDEQYF
few,TRBV3-1/TRBV3-2,.,TRBJ2-1,TGTGCCAGCAGCCAAGTGGCTAGCAGAACCTACAATGAGCAGTTCTTC,CASSQVASRTYNEQFF
.,TRBV28,.,TRBJ2-5,TGTGCCAGCATACACAGCACCCAAGAGACCCAGTACTTC,CASIHSTQETQYF
.,TRBV11-2,.,TRBJ2-1,TGTGCCAGCAGCTTAGAGCCTAGGAATGAGCAGTTCTTC,CASSLEPRNEQFF